These T cell receptor beta chains were read from a single sample in a study of CD8 T cells in Susac syndrome. MiXCR, applied by TCRdb to the immunoSEQ multiplex PCR reads, yields one record per CDR3 protein. The table includes around 180,000 distinct CDR3 sequences, about 94% detected once. The specimen was CD4+ T cells from PBMCs. The source of these receptors is a human donor with multiple sclerosis. The CDR3 runs from the conserved cysteine through the conserved F or W. The D gene is left open where the match is weak.

j_call | d_call | v_call | cdr3_aa | cdr3_nt
TRBJ2-1 | TRBD2 | TRBV20-1 | CSARGASGPTYNEQFF | TGCAGTGCTAGAGGTGCTAGCGGGCCGACCTACAATGAGCAGTTCTTC
TRBJ2-5 | - | TRBV20-1 | CSARNPTAGETQYF | TGCAGTGCTAGAAACCCGACAGCGGGAGAGACCCAGTACTTC
TRBJ2-5 | TRBD1 | TRBV11-2 | CASSLEPGQGSRETQYF | TGTGCCAGCAGCTTAGAGCCGGGACAGGGGTCGCGGGAGACCCAGTACTTC
TRBJ2-7 | TRBD1 | TRBV20-1 | CSARSSGQGFYEQYF | TGCAGTGCTAGAAGTTCGGGACAGGGATTTTACGAGCAGTACTTC
TRBJ2-5 | TRBD2 | TRBV5-1 | CASSLWIGAGGLQETQYF | TGCGCCAGCAGCTTGTGGATCGGAGCGGGGGGTCTACAAGAGACCCAGTACTTC
TRBJ2-5 | - | TRBV21-1 | CASSKGGGREETQYF | TGTGCCAGCAGCAAGGGGGGAGGGAGAGAAGAGACCCAGTACTTC
TRBJ2-5 | - | TRBV5-6 | CASSLVRGQETQYF | TGTGCCAGCAGCTTGGTGAGGGGGCAAGAGACCCAGTACTTC
TRBJ2-2 | - | TRBV7-3 | CASSLTGGGTGELFF | TGTGCCAGCAGCTTAACCGGGGGCGGAACCGGGGAGCTGTTTTTT
TRBJ2-1 | - | TRBV29-1 | CSVGGGYNEQFF | TGCAGCGTCGGTGGGGGATACAATGAGCAGTTCTTC
TRBJ2-3 | TRBD1 | TRBV15 | CATSKGRQGRPPDTQYF | TGTGCCACCAGCAAAGGGAGACAGGGTCGGCCGCCAGATACGCAGTATTTT